These 7 T cell receptor beta chains were all obtained from the same sample, sequenced in a study of cytomegalovirus exposure and HLA in healthy donors. The PCR contained 60 Vbeta and 13 Jbeta primers. Clones were sequenced by immunoSEQ multiplex PCR, and TCRdb holds only the in-frame ones, with some missing. In total, the table holds around 77,000 clones. Sequencing was carried out using PBMCs. The receptors derive from a man aged 45 to 65 in good health and CMV-seropositive.

The rearrangement joins TRBV5-8 to TRBJ2-1; 8 bases fit TRBD1. CDR1 SGHTS and CDR2 YDEGEE come from the germline V gene. The J segment lost 5 bases and the V segment lost 6 bases, leaving 10 bases of the junction unmatched. This CDR3 spans 15 amino acids. The CDR3 loop reads CASIVDRAINNEQFF. The CDR3 coding sequence is TGTGCCAGCATCGTGGACAGGGCTATTAACAATGAGCAGTTCTTC.

The J gene is TRBJ1-4, the V gene TRBV2; 9 bases are a match to TRBD1. The CDR3 length is 14 residues. The ends lost 5 bases at V and 8 bases at J; junction bases unmatched: 6. CDR1 and CDR2 (germline): SNHLY, FYNNEI. DNA of the CDR3: TGTGCCAGCAGTCTTGGACAGGGGCGGGAAAAACTGTTTTTT. As protein: CASSLGQGREKLFF.

A word on this clone: One junction end does not reproduce the germline sequence, and a read error may be involved. Within the sample, other DNA sequences also encode this same CDR3. This chain joins TRBV18 and TRBJ2-5, with 11 bases fitting TRBD2. This CDR3 is 14 amino acids long. The germline V gene has CDR1 KGHSH and CDR2 LQKENI. As DNA, the CDR3 is TGCGCCAGTGAACCGGGACTAGCGGAAGAGACCCAGTACTTC. Amino acids: CASEPGLAEETQYF.

The rearrangement joins TRBV4-1 to TRBJ1-1; D is unresolved. This CDR3 comprises 12 residues. The V end lost 1 base, the J end lost 10 bases, and 10 bases lay between the germline ends. Germline assignment: CDR1 MGHRA and CDR2 YSYEKL. Here the CDR3 DNA reads TGCGCCAGCAGCCAAGTGGGCTCCGGAGCTTTCTTT. Residues: CASSQVGSGAFF.

The rearrangement joins TRBV6-5 to TRBJ2-7; D call uncertain. This CDR3 is 13 amino acids long. V lost 5 bases and J lost 4, with 12 bases in between. CDR1 is MNHEY, CDR2 SVGAGI, per germline. CDR3 coding DNA: TGTGCCAGCAGTACCAACATACAATACGAGCAGTACTTC. Translation gives CASSTNIQYEQYF.

The gene calls are TRBV7-6 and TRBJ1-2, with D perhaps TRBD1 (6 bases). CDR1 and CDR2 from the germline V gene are SGHVS and FNYEAQ. V lost 5 bases and J lost 6, with 16 bases in between. The CDR3 loop spans 14 amino acids. CDR3 sequence reads: CASSPPTGLDGYTF. The CDR3 bases are TGTGCCAGCAGCCCACCCACAGGGCTAGATGGCTACACCTTC. Using reference TRBV7-6 and TRBJ1-2 for the parts outside the CDR3, the full variable domain is GAGVSQSPRYKVTKRGQDVALRCDPISGHVSLYWYRQALGQGPEFLTYFNYEAQQDKSGLPNDRFSAERPEGSISTLTIQRTEQRDSAMYRCASSPPTGLDGYTFGSGTRLTVV.

Details on this clone: Within the sample, other DNA sequences also encode this same CDR3. This sequence joins TRBV19 and TRBJ2-3; 7 bases match TRBD2. Germline V lookup: CDR1 LNHDA, CDR2 SQIVND (reference sequence). With V trimmed by 11 bases and J by 0 bases, 20 bases remained unmatched. The CDR3 spans 18 residues. CDR3 coding DNA: TGTGCCTTAAGTAAGTTGGAGGGTCTAGCGGTTAGCACAGATACGCAGTATTTT. This encodes CALSKLEGLAVSTDTQYF.